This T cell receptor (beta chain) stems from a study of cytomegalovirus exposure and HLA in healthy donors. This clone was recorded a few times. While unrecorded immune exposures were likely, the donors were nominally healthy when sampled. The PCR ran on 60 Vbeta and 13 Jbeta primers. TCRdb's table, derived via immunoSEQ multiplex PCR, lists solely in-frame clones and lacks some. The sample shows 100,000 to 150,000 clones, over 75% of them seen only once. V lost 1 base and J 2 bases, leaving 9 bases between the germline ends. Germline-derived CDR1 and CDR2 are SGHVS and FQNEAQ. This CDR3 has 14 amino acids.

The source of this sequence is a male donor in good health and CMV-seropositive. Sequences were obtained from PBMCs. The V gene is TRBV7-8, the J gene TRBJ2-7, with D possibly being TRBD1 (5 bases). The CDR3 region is CASSLERGPYEQYF. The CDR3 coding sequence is TGTGCCAGCAGCTTAGAAAGGGGTCCCTACGAGCAGTACTTC.